The sequence of this TCR beta chain was determined in a study of control samples from healthy donors and cancer patients. V dropped 5 bases and J dropped 4; count of bases not matched to a gene: 8. CDR1 and CDR2 (germline): SEHNR, FQNEAQ (reference sequence). The CDR3 sequence is 15 residues long. Profiling relied on immunoSEQ multiplex PCR, and the TCRdb table lists in-frame clones only, not all of them. There are about 220,000 clones in the sample; 85% to 95% occur only once, and about 1.6% lies in the top ten. The TCR originated in a man in his fifties in good health. The specimen was blood. The chain joins TRBV7-9 to TRBJ1-1, with 9 bases identical to TRBD1. As DNA, the CDR3 is TGTGCCAGCAGCACCGGACAGGGGTTACGCACTGAAGCTTTCTTT. Its protein product is CASSTGQGLRTEAFF.